This T cell receptor (beta chain) comes out of a study of brain metastases from non-small cell lung cancer. The study, taken as a whole, reports: Brain metastases shared most TCR repertoire with primaries, with sparse T cells. Fewer infiltrating T cells were found in brain metastases than primaries. Compared with their matched primary tumors, roughly 67% of brain metastases showed expanded T-cell clones.

Profiling relied on immunoSEQ multiplex PCR, and the TCRdb table lists in-frame clones only, not all of them. The top ten hold approximately 9.7% of the sample, which has approximately 800 clones, 85% to 90% seen once. The CDR3 spans 15 residues. CDR1 is SGHTA and CDR2 is FQGNSA in the germline V gene. V dropped 5 bases and J dropped 2; count of bases not matched to a gene: 7. In the case of this clone: The antigen is undetermined.

Sequencing used primary lung tumor tissue. This chain links TRBV7-2 with TRBJ2-3; the match to TRBD1 covers 7 bases. This TCR was recovered from a donor at least 40 years old with non-small cell lung cancer. The CDR3 region has the DNA TGTGCCAGCAGCCCTGAGGGACAGCCCACAGATACGCAGTATTTT. Amino acid sequence: CASSPEGQPTDTQYF.